This T cell receptor (beta chain) is drawn from a study of vaccination effects on CD4 cells after COVID-19 (dated by TCRdb to between 2022 and 2023). Turning to the overall study: Participants received two doses of either the BNT162b2 or the mRNA-1273 mRNA SARS-CoV-2 vaccine. In a couple of convalescent patients, pre-vaccine samples were collected 16 days and one week ahead of the first dose, 142 and 148 days after COVID-19 diagnosis. SARS-CoV-2 spike-specific CD4+ TCR repertoires were compared before and after mRNA vaccination in COVID-19 convalescent patients and in infection-naive vaccine recipients. The full study included roughly 10 COVID-19 convalescent patients and a handful of SARS-CoV-2-naive healthy vaccine recipients. Cultures from other donors in the study were sequenced with the Oncomine TCR Beta short-read assay on an Illumina iSeq 100. The paper as a whole reports these results and caveats: For convalescent patients, new clones induced by the vaccine made up most of the post-vaccine spike-reactive repertoire, and these new clones were largely distinct from the clones induced by infection. The study was limited by a small number of convalescent patients and lacked early post-infection timepoints. Both infection-induced and vaccine-induced clones contracted markedly at late post-vaccination timepoints, which is consistent with waning T cell responses.

Library prep was done by the immunoSEQ multiplex PCR assay. DNA from the cultured and isolated CD4+ T cells underwent TCR beta CDR3 sequencing. Per the authors' processing: The analysis removed non-productive TCR sequences, trimmed reads to the CDR3 region, and retained only CDR3s that were 7 or more amino acids long. Antigen-specific clonotypes were identified using the MANAFEST web app by comparison of expansion in peptide wells against reference cultures. To count as positive, a clone had to show expansion at FDR<0.05 compared with the reference and with all other wells, an odds ratio above 5, and a frequency above 0.1% in two replicate wells. A clonotype was called cross-reactive if it was significantly expanded both in SARS-CoV-2 spike wells and in at least one common cold coronavirus spike condition. CDR3 similarity was assessed by Levenshtein distance using the stringdist R package, and unrooted trees were constructed with ape in R 3.6.1. TCRdb provides this immuneACCESS table in a form limited to in-frame rearrangements. Some clones are lacking; in checked studies, under half of them reflect an unresolved V gene, and why the rest are absent is not known. That table is the source of V, J and clone size, and D and trimming were worked out from the DNA. A total of around 24,000 clones appear in this sample, approximately 76% of them only once. 16% of the sample lies in the top ten.

In the ViraFEST assay, PBMC were stimulated with viral peptide pools, and antigen-specific CD4+ T cell clonotypes were then identified by expansion using TCR sequencing. After 10 days of culture, CD4+ T cells were isolated with the EasySep CD4+ T cell isolation kit. Convalescent patients had PCR-confirmed SARS-CoV-2 infection between March and December 2020, before Alpha, Beta and Delta variants emerged in the United States. Each well held 2 million to 2.5 million PBMC cultured in IMDM containing roughly 5% human AB serum, roughly 9.6 IU/ml IL-2 and gentamicin, along with roughly 10 ug/ml peptides. Half of the culture medium was replaced with fresh IL-2-containing medium on days 3 and 7. Unless noted otherwise, every peptide stimulation condition was grown in triplicate wells. PBMC were separated from whole blood using Ficoll-Paque Plus gradient centrifugation and were then either cryopreserved at -140C or used fresh. The overlapping peptide pools covered the spike proteins of SARS-CoV-2 as well as those of the common cold coronaviruses HCoV-NL63, HCoV-OC43 and HCoV-229E. The QIAamp micro DNA kit was used to extract genomic DNA from the cultured CD4+ T cells.

With respect to this clone: Its antigen remains undetermined. No base qualities exist here, and no much larger clone lies one base off it.

Reading the germline V gene gives CDR1 SGHDN and CDR2 FVKESK. Measured from the cysteine to the phenylalanine, the CDR3 is 13 residues long. Of the read, only the CDR3 DNA is kept; its 39 bases are in frame from base 1. V and J are trimmed by 3 bases and 13 bases, and the gene matches miss 9 bases of the junction. This sequence uses TRBV14 and TRBJ2-1, with 7 bases aligning to TRBD1. Sample: CD4+ T cells from PBMCs cultured with SARS-CoV-2 spike peptides, taken before COVID-19 vaccination. The cell subset or site label of this sample denotes: SARS-CoV-2 spike overlapping peptide pool stimulation. This TCR came from a human donor who had a prior SARS-CoV-2 infection. The CDR3 region has the sequence CASSQIRTGVQFF. The nucleotide sequence reads as follows: TGTGCCAGCAGCCAGATAAGGACAGGAGTACAGTTCTTC.